This record looks at one TCR beta chain sequence and its context. Method: immunoSEQ multiplex PCR; TCRdb's copy keeps in-frame clones and lacks some. Of about 50,000 clones listed, more than 80% were seen once; the top ten hold roughly 2%. Trimming removed 1 base from V and 0 bases from J, with 10 bases in between. The CDR3 contains 17 residues. Germline V gene sequence: CDR1 LGHNA, CDR2 YSLEER. This record comes from a study of blood T cell repertoires in COVID-19. This sequence was found in a human donor in a cohort sampled during active COVID-19. The sequencing sample was made of peripheral blood. The J gene is TRBJ1-6, the V gene TRBV4-3; D remains unclear. CDR3 protein: CASSQAYHSSYNSPLHF. CDR3 bases: TGCGCCAGCAGCCAAGCTTATCATAGCTCCTATAATTCACCCCTCCACTTT.